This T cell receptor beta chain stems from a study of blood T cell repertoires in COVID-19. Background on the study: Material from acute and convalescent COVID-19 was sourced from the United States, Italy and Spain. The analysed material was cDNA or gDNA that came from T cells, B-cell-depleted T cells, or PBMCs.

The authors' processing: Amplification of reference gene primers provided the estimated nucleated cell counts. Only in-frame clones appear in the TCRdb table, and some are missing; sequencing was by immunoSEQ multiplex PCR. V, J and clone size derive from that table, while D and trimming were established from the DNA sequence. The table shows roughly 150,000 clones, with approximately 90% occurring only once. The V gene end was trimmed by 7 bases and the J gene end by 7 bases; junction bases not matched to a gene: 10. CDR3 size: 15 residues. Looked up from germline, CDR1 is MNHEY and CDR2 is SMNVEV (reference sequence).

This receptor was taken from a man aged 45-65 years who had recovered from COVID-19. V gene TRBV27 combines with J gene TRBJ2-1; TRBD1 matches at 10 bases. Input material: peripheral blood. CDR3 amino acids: CASTVLGTGENEQFF. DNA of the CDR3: TGTGCCAGCACCGTGTTGGGGACAGGGGAGAATGAGCAGTTCTTC.